These 25 T cell receptor beta chains share one sample of origin, sequenced in a study of blood T cell repertoires in COVID-19. Sequencing used immunoSEQ multiplex PCR; TCRdb keeps in-frame clones, though not all of them. The sample holds about 49,000 clones, about 86% seen once. The material sequenced was peripheral blood. The receptors were gathered from a man aged 40-49 years with active COVID-19.

V is TRBV5-6 and J is TRBJ2-1, with D tentatively TRBD2 (5 bases). The germline V gene encodes CDR1 SGHDT and CDR2 YYEEEE. Trimming stripped 4 bases from V and 0 bases from J, with 14 bases between. The CDR3 extends over 16 amino acids. The CDR3 region is CASSAYRLSSYNEQFF. The DNA for the CDR3 is TGTGCCAGCAGCGCCTACAGACTAAGCTCCTACAATGAGCAGTTCTTC. Filled out from reference TRBV5-6 and TRBJ2-1, the complete variable domain reads DAGVTQSPTHLIKTRGQQVTLRCSPKSGHDTVSWYQQALGQGPQFIFQYYEEEERQRGNFPDRFSGHQFPNYSSELNVNALLLGDSALYLCASSAYRLSSYNEQFFGPGTRLTVL.

In this sample, this clone turned up a few times. The V and J genes are TRBV24-1 and TRBJ2-7; 10 bases match TRBD1. This CDR3 is built from 16 residues. The J segment lost 6 bases and the V segment lost 5 bases, leaving 12 bases of the junction unmatched. Looked up from germline, CDR1 is KGHDR and CDR2 is SFDVKD. This CDR3 is CATSGPSGTGEFEQYF. The CDR3 DNA reads TGTGCCACCAGTGGCCCTTCCGGGACAGGGGAGTTCGAGCAGTACTTC.

This chain joins TRBV28 and TRBJ1-6; D perhaps matches TRBD1 (6 bases). Germline V lookup: CDR1 MDHEN, CDR2 SYDVKM. Trimming took 4 bases from V and 10 from J, leaving 14 bases between them. This CDR3 has 14 residues. CDR3: CASSSVQGRSPLHF. CDR3 in DNA: TGTGCCAGCAGTTCCGTACAGGGTCGGTCACCCCTCCACTTT.

The chain joins TRBV28 to TRBJ1-2; 11 positions match TRBD1. From germline, CDR1 is MDHEN and CDR2 SYDVKM. Losses at the gene ends were 6 bases for V and 8 bases for J; bases not matched to a gene: 5. The length of the CDR3 is 13 residues. The CDR3 loop reads CASSPGTGGGYTF. DNA of the CDR3: TGTGCCAGCAGCCCCGGGACAGGGGGAGGCTACACCTTC.

The chain carries TRBV5-1 and TRBJ2-7; D is uncertain. Deletions cut 0 bases from V and 6 bases from J, with 7 bases between. The CDR3 length is 12 residues. Germline values: CDR1 SGHRS, CDR2 YFSETQ. The CDR3 DNA reads as TGCGCCAGCAGCTTGGGTGCAGGCGAGCAGTACTTC. Its protein is CASSLGAGEQYF. The entire variable domain, with the rest obtained from reference TRBV5-1 and TRBJ2-7, is as follows: KAGVTQTPRYLIKTRGQQVTLSCSPISGHRSVSWYQQTPGQGLQFLFEYFSETQRNKGNFPGRFSGRQFSNSRSEMNVSTLELGDSALYLCASSLGAGEQYFGPGTRLTVT.

The rearrangement joins TRBV6-2 or TRBV6-3 to TRBJ1-5, with D perhaps TRBD1 (6 bases). Germline CDR1 and CDR2: MNHEY and SVGEGT. Trimming removed 6 bases at V and 0 bases at J, with 12 bases between. This CDR3 contains 15 residues. DNA for the CDR3: TGTGCCAGCAGCCGCAGGGGAACTAGCAATCAGCCCCAGCATTTT. It translates to CASSRRGTSNQPQHF.

This clone was observed a single time. V usage is TRBV29-1 and J usage is TRBJ2-3; maybe TRBD1 (7 bases). CDR1 and CDR2 from the germline V gene are SQVTM and ANQGSEA. Trimming took off 6 bases at V and 5 bases at J, with 15 bases between the two ends. This CDR3 region has 13 residues. The CDR3 DNA reads TGCAGCGTGCGCAGGGGGGAAGGAGATACGCAGTATTTT. Translated, it gives CSVRRGEGDTQYF.

The chain has TRBV14 and TRBJ2-7, with 8 nucleotides matching TRBD1. Germline-derived CDR1 and CDR2 are SGHDN and FVKESK. Losses at the gene ends were 0 bases for V and 7 bases for J; bases not matched to a gene: 5. The CDR3 is 14 amino acids. For the CDR3, the DNA is TGTGCCAGCAGCCAAGATCGACAGGGGCGGGAGCAGTACTTC. Translation gives CASSQDRQGREQYF.

The V gene is TRBV9, the J gene TRBJ2-3, with D perhaps TRBD2 (5 bases). The CDR3 spans 16 residues. Per the germline V gene, CDR1 is SGDLS and CDR2 is YYNGEE. Trimming shortened V by 4 bases and J by 4 bases, and 19 bases separated the two germline ends. As DNA, the CDR3 is TGTGCCAGCAGCCCACGAGGGTCCCCCGGCTCAGATACGCAGTATTTT. As protein: CASSPRGSPGSDTQYF. The whole variable domain, filled in from reference TRBV9 and TRBJ2-3, reads DSGVTQTPKHLITATGQRVTLRCSPRSGDLSVYWYQQSLDQGLQFLIQYYNGEERAKGNILERFSAQQFPDLHSELNLSSLELGDSALYFCASSPRGSPGSDTQYFGPGTRLTVL.

This chain uses TRBV28 with TRBJ2-6; D might be TRBD2 (5 bases). Germline CDR1 reads MDHEN; CDR2 reads SYDVKM. The germline V and J ends were trimmed by 6 bases and 4 bases, with 19 bases remaining between them. There are 17 residues in the CDR3. This CDR3 is CASRAPGVVIGANVLTF. The CDR3 DNA follows: TGTGCCAGCAGGGCGCCCGGGGTCGTGATAGGGGCCAACGTCCTGACTTTC.

The genes are TRBV9 and TRBJ1-3; D gene unclear. The CDR3 runs to 14 residues. With 3 bases removed from V and 0 bases from J, the gap between germline ends came to 7 bases. The germline CDR1 and CDR2 sequences are SGDLS and YYNGEE. CDR3: CASSATYSGNTIYF. The CDR3 DNA is TGTGCCAGCAGCGCAACCTACTCTGGAAACACCATATATTTT.

This chain uses TRBV29-1 with TRBJ2-1; 8 positions agree with TRBD2. The CDR3 is 15 residues long. Unmatched junction bases numbered 12, after V lost 6 bases and J lost 5 bases. CDR1 is SQVTM and CDR2 is ANQGSEA in the germline V gene. CDR3 loop: CSVRLARDWDNEQFF. The CDR3 bases are TGCAGCGTACGACTAGCGAGGGACTGGGACAATGAGCAGTTCTTC.

The chain couples TRBV27 to TRBJ2-7; 8 bases align to TRBD2. This CDR3 spans 13 amino acids. V was clipped by 1 base and J by 11 bases; unmatched bases: 7. Germline assignment: CDR1 MNHEY and CDR2 SMNVEV (reference sequence). CDR3 nucleotides: TGTGCCAGCAGTTTATGGTCAGCGGGAGTGGAGTACTTC. Its protein product is CASSLWSAGVEYF.

This clone appeared a single time. The chain links TRBV4-1 to TRBJ1-5; 7 nucleotides line up with TRBD1. Losses at the gene ends were 0 bases for V and 7 bases for J; bases not matched to a gene: 6. The germline gives CDR1 MGHRA, CDR2 YSYEKL. CDR3 size: 15 residues. In DNA, the CDR3 is TGCGCCAGCAGCCAAGAGGAGGGGGCCGGACAGCCCCAGCATTTT. Translated: CASSQEEGAGQPQHF.

This clone was counted between two and nine times. The rearrangement links TRBV19 to TRBJ2-7; no clear D. CDR1 LNHDA and CDR2 SQIVND come from the germline V gene (reference sequence). Trimming stripped 5 bases from V and 0 bases from J, with 14 bases between. CDR3 length: 15 residues. The CDR3 loop reads CASSVRVLLSYEQYF. Written as DNA, the CDR3 is TGTGCCAGTAGTGTCCGGGTTCTACTCTCCTACGAGCAGTACTTC.

The chain has TRBV2 and TRBJ2-1; 8 bases map to TRBD2. Per germline, CDR1 SNHLY and CDR2 FYNNEI. With 3 bases clipped from V and 9 bases from J, the junction kept 10 bases outside the gene matches. There are 15 residues in the CDR3. The CDR3 sequence is CASSEGSGSYGEQFF. The CDR3 nucleotides read TGTGCCAGCAGTGAGGGGAGCGGGAGCTACGGTGAGCAGTTCTTC. Looking up the rest from reference TRBV2 and TRBJ2-1 gives the full variable domain: EPEVTQTPSHQVTQMGQEVILRCVPISNHLYFYWYRQILGQKVEFLVSFYNNEISEKSEIFDDQFSVERPDGSNFTLKIRSTKLEDSAMYFCASSEGSGSYGEQFFGPGTRLTVL.

The chain joins TRBV5-8 to TRBJ1-1, with TRBD1 as a possible D gene (6 bases). Germline CDR1 SGHTS, CDR2 YDEGEE. The CDR3 length is 14 residues. The ends were cut back, 0 bases at V and 4 bases at J, with 10 bases in the middle. CDR3 protein: CASSLAGRGTEAFF. The CDR3 DNA reads as TGTGCCAGCAGCTTGGCCGGCAGGGGCACTGAAGCTTTCTTT. Supplemented by reference TRBV5-8 and TRBJ1-1, the full variable domain reads EAGVTQSPTHLIKTRGQQATLRCSPISGHTSVYWYQQALGLGLQFLLWYDEGEERNRGNFPPRFSGRQFPNYSSELNVNALELEDSALYLCASSLAGRGTEAFFGQGTRLTVV.

The genes are TRBV12-3 or TRBV12-4 and TRBJ2-2; the D gene is possibly TRBD2 (5 bases). There are 11 residues in the CDR3. The V gene lost 8 bases and the J gene lost 6 bases, with 7 bases spanning the gap. CDR3 DNA sequence: TGTGCCAGCCCGAGGGCCGGGGAGCTGTTTTTT. It yields the protein CASPRAGELFF.

This sequence joins TRBV6-5 and TRBJ1-5; D uncertain. The germline V gene has CDR1 MNHEY and CDR2 SVGAGI. The V end was cut by 5 bases, the J end by 5 bases, with 10 bases between. The CDR3 length is 13 residues. The CDR3 sequence: CASSPTSYQPQHF. The CDR3 DNA follows: TGTGCCAGCAGTCCGACTTCCTATCAGCCCCAGCATTTT.

This clone was observed once. The rearrangement joins TRBV7-3 to TRBJ2-6; D may be TRBD2 (6 bases). Germline V gene sequence: CDR1 SGHTA, CDR2 FQGTGA. The CDR3 length is 16 residues. Trimming stripped 2 bases from V and 2 bases from J, with 10 bases between. The CDR3 loop is CASSLSGGTGANVLTF. The CDR3 bases are TGTGCCAGCAGCTTATCTGGGGGGACTGGGGCCAACGTCCTGACTTTC.

The rearrangement uses TRBV13 and TRBJ2-5; 7 bases fit TRBD2. Germline values: CDR1 PRHDT, CDR2 FYEKMQ (reference sequence). The CDR3 runs to 16 residues. J was trimmed by 5 bases and V by 5 bases; bases with no gene match: 14. The CDR3 loop reads CASSLPLLAGVETQYF. The CDR3 DNA reads as TGTGCCAGCAGCCTCCCCTTACTCGCGGGAGTGGAGACCCAGTACTTC.

This rearrangement joins TRBV2 to TRBJ1-1, with a weak D call TRBD1 (5 bases). This CDR3 is built from 15 residues. V was trimmed by 8 bases and J by 1 base, leaving 17 bases between them. Looked up from germline, CDR1 is SNHLY and CDR2 is FYNNEI. The CDR3 sequence: CASQLGDFGNTEAFF. The CDR3 DNA reads as TGTGCCAGCCAGTTAGGGGATTTTGGGAACACTGAAGCTTTCTTT.

V usage is TRBV27 and J usage is TRBJ2-3, with 8 nucleotides matching TRBD2. Trimming removed 5 bases from V and 7 bases from J; junction bases left unmatched: 5. The CDR3 covers 13 residues. Germline V gene sequence: CDR1 MNHEY, CDR2 SMNVEV (reference sequence). CDR3 amino acids: CASSPREVNTQYF. The CDR3 coding sequence is TGTGCCAGCAGTCCGCGGGAGGTCAATACGCAGTATTTT.

The CDR3 region is CATSTLGTPWGEQYF. In nucleotides, the CDR3 is TGTGCCACCAGCACTCTCGGGACACCCTGGGGCGAGCAGTACTTC. The V gene is TRBV15, the J gene TRBJ2-7; D is perhaps TRBD1 (6 bases). The CDR3 contains 15 residues. The germline V gene encodes CDR1 LNHNV and CDR2 YYDKDF (reference sequence). Trimming cost V 4 bases and J 6 bases, with 19 bases left between them.

The gene calls are TRBV10-2 and TRBJ1-2, with D possibly being TRBD1 (6 bases). The germline V gene has CDR1 WSHSY and CDR2 SAAADI. The ends were cut back, 3 bases at V and 5 bases at J, with 10 bases in the middle. The CDR3 sequence is 13 residues long. CDR3 nucleotides: TGCGCCAGCAGTGACGGGCAGGGGTATGGCTACACCTTC. Encoded protein: CASSDGQGYGYTF.